What follows is one TCR beta chain and its context. The antigen remains undetermined. These data originate in a study of cytomegalovirus exposure and HLA in healthy donors. Whole-study results and caveats: The investigators catalogued 180 or so TCR beta chains as cytomegalovirus-associated.

The repertoire was sequenced with immunoSEQ multiplex PCR; TCRdb's copy has only in-frame clones and lacks some. The sample includes some 140,000 clones, approximately 86% seen only once; the top ten take 20% to 25%. J was trimmed by 8 bases and V by 5 bases; bases with no gene match: 7. The CDR3 is 13 amino acids. The germline CDR1 and CDR2 sequences are SQVTM and ANQGSEA. Input material: PBMCs. The chain employs TRBV29-1 and TRBJ1-2, with TRBD1 identical over 11 bases. This clonotype was sampled from a man between 18 and 35 years old in good health and CMV-seropositive. The chain's CDR3 is CSVTGQGARGYTF. The CDR3 DNA is TGCAGCGTTACCGGACAGGGGGCACGGGGCTACACCTTC. Filled out from reference TRBV29-1 and TRBJ1-2, the complete variable domain reads SAVISQKPSRDICQRGTSLTIQCQVDSQVTMMFWYRQQPGQSLTLIATANQGSEATYESGFVIDKFPISRPNLTFSTLTVSNMSPEDSSIYLCSVTGQGARGYTFGSGTRLTVV.